Sequencing of this T cell receptor (beta chain) was carried out in a study of naive and memory T cell subsets. The study, taken as a whole, reports: Expression changes during T cell differentiation may affect RNA-based TCR counts. Over 95% of naive TCR sequences appeared only once, unlike memory subsets.

This clonotype has at least ten counts. Antigen: not known. The V gene lost 3 bases and the J gene lost 7 bases, with 12 bases spanning the gap. In germline, CDR1 is MNHEY, CDR2 SVGAGI. The CDR3 sequence is 14 residues long. The beta constant-region primer was an equimolar mix of two oligonucleotides covering TRBC1 and TRBC2. Ligation attached a single-stranded oligonucleotide with a 12-nucleotide UMI and the SP2 primer to the cDNA 3' end. TCRdb called the UMI-ligation and nested PCR reads again in MiXCR, with one record for every CDR3 protein. This table has approximately 89,000 distinct CDR3 sequences, about 6.5% appearing once. Separate alpha and beta amplification began at the second PCR step.

The rearrangement joins TRBV6-5 to TRBJ1-4; TRBD1 might be the D (6 bases). The clonotype originates from a human donor in good health. The sample taken for sequencing was central memory CD4+ T cells from blood. CDR3 sequence: CASSYGGASEKLFF. The DNA of the CDR3 is TGTGCCAGCAGTTATGGGGGCGCATCTGAAAAACTGTTTTTT.